This T cell receptor beta chain was recovered during a study of blood T cell repertoires in COVID-19 (dated by TCRdb to the early 2020s). A note on the overall study: Samples covering the acute and convalescent phases of COVID-19 were provided by collaborators in the United States, Italy and Spain. A freely available public database, intended as a resource for researchers studying the immune response to SARS-CoV-2, is where the repertoires were released. The samples were drawn from the first 160 participants of the ongoing ImmuneRACE study and from 1,200 or so subjects provided by 6 global collaborators. Deeply sampled blood TCRbeta repertoires from subjects exposed to, actively infected with, or recovered from COVID-19 were included in the dataset. Where HLA class I and class II types were available, the types were taken from metadata supplied by the sample provider, not from assay-based typing. Nearly every sample came with metadata listing a de-identified subject ID, COVID-19 status, age in years and sex. The prospective study material was composed of cDNA or gDNA derived from T cells, B-cell-depleted T cells, or PBMCs. The full study reports these points: The amount of clinical and demographic metadata varied by source and participant and was provided uncurated.

The immunoSEQ Assay, a bias-controlled multiplex PCR, was used to amplify TCRbeta CDR3 regions from genomic DNA. For the original study's pipeline: Nucleated cell counts per sample were estimated from amplification of reference gene primers within the assay. Sequence reads were collapsed and filtered to measure the absolute abundance of every unique TCRbeta CDR3 rearrangement. For each sample, productive Simpson clonality was calculated as the square root of Simpson's diversity index over productive rearrangements. The clones in this table, taken by TCRdb from immuneACCESS, are in-frame only. Not every clone is retained; where verified, under half of the shortfall comes from an unresolved V gene, and the cause of the rest is unknown. The DNA was the basis for D and trimming; V, J and clone size are from that table. For this sample there are under 200,000 clones; approximately 79% appear just once. The ten largest clones take up less than 3% of the sample.

Comment on this clone: The antigen this receptor binds is unknown. The input lacks base qualities; no much larger clone sits a single base away.

From its cysteine to its phenylalanine, the CDR3 spans 16 amino acids. Here the CDR3 DNA is all that survives: 48 bases in frame from base 1. V is shortened by 5 bases, J by 7 bases, and the region joining them spans 20 bases. CDR1 KGHDR and CDR2 SFDVKD are derived from the germline V gene. Collaborating institutions collected whole blood in K2EDTA tubes following their own protocols. Collaborator samples were shipped for TCRbeta analysis as frozen whole blood, isolated PBMCs, or DNA extracted from either sample type. The V gene is TRBV24-1 and the J gene is TRBJ1-5, and possibly TRBD1, on 5 matching bases. Specimen: peripheral blood. This clonotype originated in an elderly woman with acute or convalescent COVID-19. The CDR3 has the sequence CATSAGGGRVEQPQHF. The nucleotide sequence reads as follows: TGTGCCACCAGTGCGGGAGGTGGCAGGGTGGAGCAGCCCCAGCATTTT.